These 16 T cell receptor beta chains came from one sample sequenced in a study of blood T cells in healthy people across ages. Primers used in a second PCR of about 7 to 12 cycles were a sample-barcoded 5' primer and a J-beta primer mix. TCRdb called the 5' RACE reads again in MiXCR, with one record for every CDR3 protein. The table records over 1,500,000 distinct CDR3 sequences, about two fifths of them present only once. The sample taken for sequencing was blood. The receptors come from a human donor in good health.

DNA of the CDR3: TGTGCCAGCAGTTTAGAGAGGGACGCATACTCTGGGGCCAACGTCCTGACTTTC. This sequence encodes CASSLERDAYSGANVLTF. The gene calls are TRBV12-3 or TRBV12-4 and TRBJ2-6; D assignment may be TRBD1 or TRBD2 (5 bases each). Deletions cut 1 base from V and 0 bases from J, with 13 bases between. The CDR3 runs to 18 residues.

CDR3 nucleotide sequence: TGTGCCAGCAGCTTAGTGCTAGCGGGATTACAAGAGACCCAGTACTTC. As protein: CASSLVLAGLQETQYF. The chain recombines TRBV7-9 with TRBJ2-5, with 9 bases that match TRBD2. Losses at the gene ends were 1 base for V and 2 bases for J; bases not matched to a gene: 5. The CDR3 has 16 amino acids. Germline V lookup: CDR1 SEHNR, CDR2 FQNEAQ (reference sequence).

This sequence joins TRBV6-2 or TRBV6-3 and TRBJ2-5, with 9 bases fitting TRBD1. Germline CDR1 and CDR2: MNHEY and SVGEGT. The trim removed 0 bases at V and 0 bases at J, leaving 5 bases unmatched. This CDR3 region has 17 residues. CDR3: CASSYSTGTGNQETQYF. The DNA for the CDR3 is TGTGCCAGCAGTTACTCGACAGGGACAGGGAACCAAGAGACCCAGTACTTC.

The chain recombines TRBV5-1 with TRBJ1-2; D remains unclear. This CDR3 is 15 amino acids long. In germline, CDR1 is SGHRS, CDR2 YFSETQ. Trimming removed 0 bases from V and 3 bases from J, with 12 bases in between. CDR3 nucleotide sequence: TGCGCCAGCAGCTTGGTCTACGGCTTCTACTATGGCTACACCTTC. It yields the protein CASSLVYGFYYGYTF.

This clonotype was seen only a few times. The rearrangement links TRBV6-6 to TRBJ2-5; tentatively, D is TRBD2 (7 bases). The CDR3 spans 16 residues. Germline values: CDR1 MNHNY, CDR2 SVGAGI (reference sequence). Trimming removed 1 base at V and 2 bases at J, with 14 bases between. This CDR3 is CASSYFRGARQETQYF. CDR3 DNA: TGTGCCAGCAGTTACTTCCGGGGGGCAAGACAAGAGACCCAGTACTTC.

The gene calls are TRBV29-1 and TRBJ1-2; the D gene is possibly TRBD1 (6 bases). V was trimmed by 4 bases and J by 8 bases, leaving 14 bases between them. Germline values: CDR1 SQVTM, CDR2 ANQGSEA. The CDR3 has 12 residues. Here the CDR3 reads CSVGAPGTGYTF. The CDR3 nucleotides are TGCAGCGTTGGGGCCCCCGGGACAGGCTACACCTTC. The whole variable domain, filled in from reference TRBV29-1 and TRBJ1-2, reads SAVISQKPSRDICQRGTSLTIQCQVDSQVTMMFWYRQQPGQSLTLIATANQGSEATYESGFVIDKFPISRPNLTFSTLTVSNMSPEDSSIYLCSVGAPGTGYTFGSGTRLTVV.

V is TRBV2 and J is TRBJ2-1, with 12 bases identical to TRBD2. V gave up 6 bases and J gave up 6 bases; unmatched junction bases: 9. The CDR3 length is 16 residues. Germline values: CDR1 SNHLY, CDR2 FYNNEI. For the CDR3, the DNA is TGTGCCAGCAGGGAACTAGCGGGGGGCGGACTCAATGAGCAGTTCTTC. This codes for CASRELAGGGLNEQFF.

The chain uses TRBV2 and TRBJ2-5; no clear D. The CDR3 extends over 11 amino acids. Germline CDR1 reads SNHLY; CDR2 reads FYNNEI. The germline V and J ends were trimmed by 2 bases and 12 bases, with 10 bases remaining between them. In nucleotides, the CDR3 is TGTGCCAGCAGTGAATGGGCTAGAAAGTACTTC. This codes for CASSEWARKYF.

This clonotype occurred once. The chain joins TRBV11-3 to TRBJ2-1; 8 nucleotides align to TRBD1. From germline, CDR1 is SGHNT and CDR2 YENEEA. The CDR3 runs to 15 residues. With 1 base clipped from V and 9 bases from J, the junction kept 8 bases outside the gene matches. The CDR3 DNA follows: TGTGCCAGCAGCTTAGGGACAGGGTCGAGTGCTGAGCAGTTCTTC. This encodes CASSLGTGSSAEQFF.

V is TRBV11-3 and J is TRBJ1-5; 9 bases match TRBD1. With 3 bases clipped from V and 2 bases from J, the junction kept 8 bases outside the gene matches. Germline assignment: CDR1 SGHNT and CDR2 YENEEA. The CDR3 contains 17 residues. The CDR3 loop reads CASSFLTGGKGNQPQHF. The CDR3 DNA reads TGTGCCAGCAGCTTCCTTACAGGGGGCAAGGGCAATCAGCCCCAGCATTTT.

This clonotype was recorded a few times. This CDR3 is CASSLRNRGDEQFF. The CDR3 DNA sequence: TGTGCCAGCAGCCTCCGGAACAGGGGCGATGAGCAGTTCTTC. This chain connects TRBV7-8 to TRBJ2-1; 7 bases are shared with TRBD1. V lost 5 bases, J lost 8 bases, and 9 bases stayed unmatched. Germline CDR1 is SGHVS and CDR2 is FQNEAQ. CDR3 length equals 14 residues. The full variable domain, rest sourced from reference TRBV7-8 and TRBJ2-1, is GAGVSQSPRYKVAKRGQDVALRCDPISGHVSLFWYQQALGQGPEFLTYFQNEAQLDKSGLPSDRFFAERPEGSVSTLKIQRTQQEDSAVYLCASSLRNRGDEQFFGPGTRLTVL.

This clonotype has a handful of counts. V gene TRBV15 combines with J gene TRBJ1-5; D is undetermined. Trimming cost V 0 bases and J 1 base, with 7 bases left between them. The V gene's germline CDR1 is LNHNV and CDR2 YYDKDF (reference sequence). This CDR3 comprises 15 residues. The CDR3 reads CATSRDVGSNQPQHF. The CDR3 nucleotides read TGTGCCACCAGCAGAGATGTGGGGAGCAATCAGCCCCAGCATTTT.

The chain combines TRBV15 with TRBJ2-5; D is possibly TRBD1 or TRBD2 (6 bases each). Germline V gene lookup returns CDR1 LNHNV and CDR2 YYDKDF (reference sequence). This CDR3 is 13 amino acids long. V lost 9 bases and J 5 bases, leaving 16 bases between the germline ends. The CDR3 nucleotides are TGTGCCACAACAGGGTTAAGCGGGGAGACCCAGTACTTC. It encodes CATTGLSGETQYF.

This clonotype was detected only a few times. The CDR3 is CASRRPGGSNEQFF. The CDR3 coding sequence is TGCGCCAGCAGGCGACCCGGGGGGTCTAATGAGCAGTTCTTC. The gene calls are TRBV5-1 and TRBJ2-1, with 7 bases fitting TRBD2. The CDR3 spans 14 residues. CDR1 and CDR2 from the germline V gene are SGHRS and YFSETQ. Trimming removed 5 bases from V and 7 bases from J; junction bases left unmatched: 9.

This clonotype turned up a few times. The rearrangement uses TRBV12-3 or TRBV12-4 and TRBJ2-3, with 11 bases identical to TRBD2. The length of the CDR3 is 18 residues. V lost 7 bases and J lost 3; bases outside the gene matches: 15. Here the CDR3 reads CASTPRASGGKSTDTQYF. CDR3 bases: TGTGCCAGCACCCCTAGGGCTAGCGGGGGGAAATCAACAGATACGCAGTATTTT.

V usage is TRBV7-2 and J usage is TRBJ1-3; 9 bases map to TRBD1. Germline CDR1 SGHTA, CDR2 FQGNSA. Germline trimming cut 4 bases from V and 3 bases from J; bases unmatched to any gene: 4. The CDR3 is 15 amino acids. CDR3 sequence: CASSSTGGDGNTIYF. CDR3 in DNA: TGTGCCAGCAGCTCGACAGGGGGTGATGGAAACACCATATATTTT.